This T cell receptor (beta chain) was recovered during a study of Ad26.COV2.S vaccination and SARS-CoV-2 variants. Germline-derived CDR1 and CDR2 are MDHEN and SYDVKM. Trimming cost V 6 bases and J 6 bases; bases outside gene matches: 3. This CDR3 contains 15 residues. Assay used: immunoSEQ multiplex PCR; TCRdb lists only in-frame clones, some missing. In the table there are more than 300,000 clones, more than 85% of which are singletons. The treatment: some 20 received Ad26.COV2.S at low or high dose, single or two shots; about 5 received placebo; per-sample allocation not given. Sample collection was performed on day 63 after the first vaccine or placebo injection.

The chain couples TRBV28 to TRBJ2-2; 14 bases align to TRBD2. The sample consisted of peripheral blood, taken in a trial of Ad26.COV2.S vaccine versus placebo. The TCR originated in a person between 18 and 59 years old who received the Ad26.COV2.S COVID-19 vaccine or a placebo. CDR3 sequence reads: CASREGLAGAGELFF. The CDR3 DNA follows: TGTGCCAGCAGGGAGGGACTAGCGGGAGCCGGGGAGCTGTTTTTT.